The clone carrying this T cell receptor (beta chain) showed up just a few times. It was with a sample-barcoded 5' primer and a J-beta primer mix that a second PCR of roughly 6 to 12 cycles was run. Carrying 12 random nucleotides, a template-switch adaptor labeled each individual cDNA molecule. TCRdb reanalysed the 5' RACE reads using MiXCR and keeps one entry per CDR3 protein. Altogether about 1.7 million distinct CDR3 sequences are present, approximately 30% being singletons, with the ten largest covering about 7.7%. This record comes from a study of blood T cells in healthy people across ages. Per sample, at least 5 micrograms of total RNA were extracted. Sample: blood. This clonotype was sampled from a woman younger than 45 in good health.

For the CDR3, the DNA is TGTGCCAGCAGCGAACCCGGGACCGCTGCCAAAAACATTCAGTACTTC. Amino acid sequence: CASSEPGTAAKNIQYF. The chain joins TRBV7-2 to TRBJ2-4; possibly TRBD1 or TRBD2 for D (5 bases each). The V gene's germline CDR1 is SGHTA and CDR2 FQGNSA. The CDR3 length is 16 residues. Trimming stripped 5 bases from V and 1 base from J, with 15 bases between.